This T cell receptor (beta chain) was observed in a study of human T cells and chemical hapten exposure. Study in general: TCR yields per sample varied, mainly owing to small pooled library volume differences.

The study's findings and limits: DPC sensitization produced no change in TCRs with frequency above 1 in 1000.

Each cDNA molecule in the library carried unique molecular identifiers. TCRdb used MiXCR to reprocess the RACE reads, holding one entry per CDR3 protein. The repertoire holds 80,000 to 100,000 distinct CDR3 sequences, with 8.5% to 9% as singletons. The CDR3 sequence is 15 residues long. With V trimmed by 3 bases and J by 5 bases, 6 bases remained unmatched. The sample's time point: healthy volunteer bleed at 2 weeks. Extraction yielded total RNA from whole blood (unfractionated). This clonotype showed up just a few times. Its target is not known. The clonotype originates from a female donor in good health. Some clones in this sample may be carry-over from other donors' samples. Sequencing was carried out using whole blood. The chain joins TRBV12-3 or TRBV12-4 to TRBJ2-1, with 8 bases fitting TRBD1. For the CDR3, the DNA is TGTGCCAGCAGTTTCTACAGGGGGGCAAACAATGAGCAGTTCTTC. Translating it yields CASSFYRGANNEQFF.